This T cell receptor beta chain was identified in a study of blood T cell repertoires in COVID-19. Study in general: The samples span acute and convalescent COVID-19 from the United States, Italy and Spain.

This clone was counted a single time. Original handling: Amplifying reference gene primers gave estimates of nucleated cell counts. Assay: immunoSEQ multiplex PCR; the TCRdb copy retains only in-frame clones and omits some. V and J calls plus clone size are reproduced from that table; the DNA served to infer D and trimming. The sample includes about 58,000 clones, 88% of them seen just once. The V end was cut by 2 bases, the J end by 0 bases, with 7 bases between. CDR3 length equals 14 residues. Germline CDR1 SEHNR, CDR2 FQNEAQ (reference sequence). This chain uses TRBV7-9 with TRBJ1-1; D remains unclear. Sequenced: peripheral blood. The TCR originated in a woman in her 70s with active COVID-19. CDR3 nucleotide sequence: TGTGCCAGCAGCTTACAGAACATGAACACTGAAGCTTTCTTT. Translated, it gives CASSLQNMNTEAFF.